A single sample is the source of the 31 T cell receptor beta chains below, sequenced in a study of blood T cell repertoires in COVID-19. TCRdb's table, derived via immunoSEQ multiplex PCR, lists solely in-frame clones and lacks some. The sample holds around 74,000 clones, over 85% seen once. The sequenced sample consisted of peripheral blood. These receptors all come from a man aged 50-60 years with active COVID-19.

V is TRBV6-5 and J is TRBJ1-6, with no clear D. This CDR3 spans 15 amino acids. Per germline, CDR1 MNHEY and CDR2 SVGAGI. V lost 2 bases to trimming and J lost 14 bases, with 19 bases between them. CDR3: CASSYEGSGLRALHF. The DNA of the CDR3 is TGTGCCAGCAGTTACGAGGGATCAGGTCTACGGGCCCTCCACTTT.

The J gene is TRBJ2-7, the V gene TRBV19, with unresolved D. The CDR3 is 12 residues long. Trimming left V 5 bases short and J 3 bases short, with 8 bases between. Germline V gives CDR1 LNHDA, CDR2 SQIVND (reference sequence). CDR3 loop: CASSGTSYEQYF. In DNA form, the CDR3 reads TGTGCCAGTAGTGGCACCAGCTACGAGCAGTACTTC.

This clone occurred a few times. V is TRBV12-3 or TRBV12-4 and J is TRBJ1-1; D is ambiguous. CDR3 size: 12 residues. Deletions cut 5 bases from V and 8 bases from J, with 12 bases between. CDR3 bases: TGTGCCAGCAGTACAAGTCTGAGGGAAGCTTTCTTT. Residues: CASSTSLREAFF.

V is TRBV19 and J is TRBJ1-1; no clear D. This CDR3 is 11 amino acids long. Looked up from germline, CDR1 is LNHDA and CDR2 is SQIVND (reference sequence). Trimming left V 6 bases short and J 10 bases short, with 12 bases between. The CDR3 DNA reads as TGTGCCAGTAGCCGCTATAATGTAGCTTTCTTT. Translated, it gives CASSRYNVAFF. Supplemented by reference TRBV19 and TRBJ1-1, the full variable domain reads DGGITQSPKYLFRKEGQNVTLSCEQNLNHDAMYWYRQDPGQGLRLIYYSQIVNDFQKGDIAEGYSVSREKKESFPLTVTSAQKNPTAFYLCASSRYNVAFFGQGTRLTVV.

V is TRBV9 and J is TRBJ1-3, with TRBD1 identical over 10 bases. The ends lost 0 bases at V and 0 bases at J; junction bases unmatched: 3. Germline CDR1 reads SGDLS; CDR2 reads YYNGEE. This CDR3 is built from 17 residues. The CDR3 region is CASSVDGQGGSGNTIYF. In DNA form, the CDR3 reads TGTGCCAGCAGCGTAGATGGACAGGGGGGCTCTGGAAACACCATATATTTT. The full variable domain, completed using reference TRBV9 and TRBJ1-3, is DSGVTQTPKHLITATGQRVTLRCSPRSGDLSVYWYQQSLDQGLQFLIQYYNGEERAKGNILERFSAQQFPDLHSELNLSSLELGDSALYFCASSVDGQGGSGNTIYFGEGSWLTVV.

For this clone: The sample contains more than one DNA sequence encoding this CDR3. The chain couples TRBV7-2 to TRBJ2-4; D may be TRBD2 (7 bases). The germline gives CDR1 SGHTA, CDR2 FQGNSA. The CDR3 is 14 residues long. The V end was cut by 5 bases, the J end by 4 bases, with 12 bases between. CDR3 loop: CASSLRGLKNIQYF. CDR3 sequence (DNA): TGTGCCAGCAGCCTCAGGGGACTAAAAAACATTCAGTACTTC.

This chain uses TRBV7-9 with TRBJ1-5; D ambiguous. Between the trimmed V and J ends, which lost 0 bases and 1 base, there was a span of 4 bases. The germline V gene encodes CDR1 SEHNR and CDR2 FQNEAQ (reference sequence). The CDR3 contains 14 residues. CDR3 coding DNA: TGTGCCAGCAGCTTAGCGTTAAGCAATCAGCCCCAGCATTTT. It specifies CASSLALSNQPQHF.

V usage is TRBV6-5 and J usage is TRBJ2-7, with 8 positions matching TRBD1. The CDR3 has 15 amino acids. Per the germline V gene, CDR1 is MNHEY and CDR2 is SVGAGI. Losses at the gene ends were 0 bases for V and 7 bases for J; bases not matched to a gene: 8. In DNA, the CDR3 is TGTGCCAGCAGTTACTCAGGGACAGGTATCAAGGAGCAGTACTTC. It translates to CASSYSGTGIKEQYF.

The chain joins TRBV28 to TRBJ1-6; TRBD1 aligns across 9 bases. Germline V gene sequence: CDR1 MDHEN, CDR2 SYDVKM. The V gene end was trimmed by 3 bases and the J gene end by 10 bases; junction bases not matched to a gene: 7. The length of the CDR3 is 15 residues. The CDR3 protein is CASSLGQGWGSPLHF. The CDR3 DNA is TGTGCCAGCAGTTTGGGACAGGGTTGGGGATCACCCCTCCACTTT.

V gene TRBV24-1 combines with J gene TRBJ2-1, with unresolved D. Looked up from germline, CDR1 is KGHDR and CDR2 is SFDVKD. This CDR3 spans 16 amino acids. The V gene lost 4 bases and the J gene lost 0 bases, with 12 bases spanning the gap. The CDR3 is CATSDTDSDSYNEQFF. The DNA for the CDR3 is TGTGCCACCAGTGACACCGACTCCGACTCCTACAATGAGCAGTTCTTC.

The chain combines TRBV7-8 with TRBJ1-5; tentatively, D is TRBD1 (5 bases). This CDR3 is 14 amino acids long. The V end lost 3 bases, the J end lost 0 bases, and 6 bases lay between the germline ends. Germline V CDR1 and CDR2: SGHVS, FQNEAQ. The chain's CDR3 is CASSFRDSNQPQHF. Written as DNA, the CDR3 is TGTGCCAGCAGCTTCAGGGATAGCAATCAGCCCCAGCATTTT.

J is TRBJ2-3 and V is TRBV5-1; 8 nucleotides line up with TRBD2. CDR3 size: 15 residues. In germline, CDR1 is SGHRS, CDR2 YFSETQ. With V trimmed by 5 bases and J by 1 base, 6 bases remained unmatched. CDR3 sequence: CASSNSGGGTDTQYF. The DNA for the CDR3 is TGCGCCAGCAGTAACAGCGGGGGAGGCACAGATACGCAGTATTTT.

The rearrangement uses TRBV27 and TRBJ1-1; D ambiguous. CDR1 and CDR2 (germline): MNHEY, SMNVEV (reference sequence). Trimming pared 6 bases from V and 0 bases from J, leaving 8 bases between. The CDR3 length is 13 residues. The chain's CDR3 is CASSRYVNTEAFF. CDR3 nucleotide sequence: TGTGCCAGCAGCAGATACGTGAACACTGAAGCTTTCTTT.

This clone was detected once. The J gene is TRBJ2-1, the V gene TRBV5-5; D perhaps matches TRBD2 (6 bases). V was trimmed by 1 base and J by 4 bases, leaving 18 bases between them. This CDR3 has 17 residues. Per germline, CDR1 SGHKS and CDR2 YYEKEE (reference sequence). The CDR3 reads CASSLSAGGARYNEQFF. CDR3 sequence (DNA): TGTGCCAGCAGCTTGTCTGCCGGGGGAGCGCGGTACAATGAGCAGTTCTTC.

The chain uses TRBV6-2 or TRBV6-3 and TRBJ1-5; D gene unclear. Trimming took off 5 bases at V and 7 bases at J, with 9 bases between the two ends. CDR1 and CDR2 from the germline V gene are MNHEY and SVGEGT. This CDR3 has 12 residues. The CDR3 sequence: CASSTYTQPQHF. The DNA for the CDR3 is TGTGCCAGCAGTACATACACACAGCCCCAGCATTTT.

The CDR3 protein is CATLGGQGGSGANVLTF. The CDR3 DNA is TGTGCCACCTTAGGGGGACAGGGGGGCTCTGGGGCCAACGTCCTGACTTTC. The rearrangement links TRBV28 to TRBJ2-6; 11 nucleotides align to TRBD1. Germline V gene sequence: CDR1 MDHEN, CDR2 SYDVKM. J lost 0 bases, V lost 10 bases, and 8 bases had no gene match. The CDR3 length is 17 residues.

As DNA, the CDR3 is TGCGCCAGCAGTCAATCCGAATCCTGGAGGACTAGCGGCACCGCCGGCTGCGAGCAGTACTTC. Translation: CASSQSESWRTSGTAGCEQYF. The rearrangement uses TRBV23-1 and TRBJ2-7; 10 bases line up with TRBD2. TRBV23-1 is known as an ORF, though its function is uncertain. The J segment lost 6 bases and the V segment lost 0 bases, leaving 23 bases of the junction unmatched. The CDR3 is 21 residues long.

The V call is TRBV2, the J call TRBJ2-3, with 12 positions matching TRBD2. The CDR3 is 15 residues long. Per the germline V gene, CDR1 is SNHLY and CDR2 is FYNNEI. Trimming cost V 5 bases and J 4 bases; bases outside gene matches: 4. The CDR3 reads CASSLAGGRADTQYF. The CDR3 nucleotides read TGTGCCAGCAGTCTAGCGGGGGGGCGGGCAGATACGCAGTATTTT.

CDR3 in amino acids: CASSWTFPSGNTIYF. The CDR3 nucleotides are TGTGCCAGCAGCTGGACTTTCCCCTCTGGAAACACCATATATTTT. The V gene is TRBV5-8, the J gene TRBJ1-3; D not resolved. The germline CDR1 and CDR2 sequences are SGHTS and YDEGEE. Trimming stripped 3 bases from V and 0 bases from J, with 10 bases between. This CDR3 has 15 amino acids.

V usage is TRBV5-4 and J usage is TRBJ2-2; TRBD2 aligns across 14 bases. From germline, CDR1 is SGHNT and CDR2 YYREEE (reference sequence). V shed 4 bases, J shed 3 bases, and the junction held 5 bases outside the gene matches. This CDR3 comprises 17 residues. The CDR3 nucleotides are TGTGCCAGCAGCCCCGGGACTAGCGGGGGACACACCGGGGAGCTGTTTTTT. Amino acid sequence: CASSPGTSGGHTGELFF.

The V and J genes are TRBV11-3 and TRBJ2-7; D is possibly TRBD2 (6 bases). Germline V CDR1 and CDR2: SGHNT, YENEEA. Trimming took 8 bases from V and 3 from J, leaving 17 bases between them. This CDR3 is 14 amino acids long. The CDR3 DNA reads TGTGCCAGCGGAGGGAGCTCGCCGCTCTACGAGCAGTACTTC. It yields the protein CASGGSSPLYEQYF.

The V and J genes are TRBV2 and TRBJ2-2, with TRBD2 matching 9 bases. The germline gives CDR1 SNHLY, CDR2 FYNNEI. The CDR3 runs to 15 residues. V lost 7 bases to trimming and J lost 8 bases; unmatched junction nucleotides: 11. The CDR3 loop reads CASTAGGLRGGELFF. The CDR3 DNA follows: TGTGCCAGCACCGCGGGAGGGCTGCGCGGGGGGGAGCTGTTTTTT. The complete variable domain, with remaining parts taken from reference TRBV2 and TRBJ2-2, reads EPEVTQTPSHQVTQMGQEVILRCVPISNHLYFYWYRQILGQKVEFLVSFYNNEISEKSEIFDDQFSVERPDGSNFTLKIRSTKLEDSAMYFCASTAGGLRGGELFFGEGSRLTVL.

The genes are TRBV11-3 and TRBJ2-5; the match to TRBD1 covers 7 bases. CDR1 and CDR2 (germline): SGHNT, YENEEA. V was pared by 3 bases and J by 0 bases, with 1 base of the junction left unmatched. The CDR3 contains 14 residues. The CDR3 is CASSLDRYQETQYF. In DNA form, the CDR3 reads TGTGCCAGCAGCTTGGACAGGTACCAAGAGACCCAGTACTTC.

V and J are TRBV10-2 and TRBJ1-5; 7 nucleotides agree with TRBD1. J gave up 4 bases and V 6 bases, and 9 bases lay outside the gene matches. There are 15 residues in the CDR3. Germline-derived CDR1 and CDR2 are WSHSY and SAAADI. CDR3 residues: CASREQGWGNQPQHF. CDR3 DNA: TGCGCCAGCAGAGAACAGGGGTGGGGGAATCAGCCCCAGCATTTT.

The gene calls are TRBV20-1 and TRBJ2-7, with D perhaps TRBD2 (6 bases). Germline assignment: CDR1 DFQATT and CDR2 SNEGSKA (reference sequence). CDR3 length: 14 amino acids. Trimming removed 3 bases from V and 2 bases from J, with 14 bases in between. CDR3 nucleotides: TGCAGTGCTAGTGGTCCCAGGAGGGCCTACGAGCAGTACTTC. Protein product: CSASGPRRAYEQYF.

This sequence joins TRBV19 and TRBJ1-6; the match to TRBD1 covers 9 bases. The CDR3 totals 14 residues. Germline CDR1 LNHDA, CDR2 SQIVND (reference sequence). V trimming: 5 bases; J trimming: 4 bases; junction bases outside the gene matches: 0. The CDR3, as DNA: TGTGCCAGTAGTGGGACAGGGTATAATTCACCCCTCCACTTT. This gives the protein CASSGTGYNSPLHF.

The chain links TRBV7-8 to TRBJ2-1, with 7 positions matching TRBD1. Trimming took 4 bases from V and 4 from J; bases not matched to a gene: 7. This CDR3 spans 15 amino acids. The V gene's germline CDR1 is SGHVS and CDR2 FQNEAQ. CDR3: CASSSGGQQYNEQFF. The CDR3 DNA reads TGTGCCAGCAGCTCAGGGGGACAGCAATACAATGAGCAGTTCTTC.

The chain couples TRBV13 to TRBJ2-7; TRBD2 matches at 8 bases. The CDR3 extends over 17 amino acids. CDR1 and CDR2 (germline): PRHDT, FYEKMQ (reference sequence). The V and J ends lost 0 bases and 0 bases, in that order; junction bases with no gene match: 7. This chain's CDR3 is CASSLGDPGTSSYEQYF. DNA of the CDR3: TGTGCCAGCAGCTTAGGCGACCCCGGGACTAGCTCCTACGAGCAGTACTTC.

The V call is TRBV7-9, the J call TRBJ1-4, with D perhaps matching TRBD1 (6 bases). The germline V gene has CDR1 SEHNR and CDR2 FQNEAQ (reference sequence). The CDR3 totals 15 residues. Trimming took 5 bases from V and 4 from J, leaving 14 bases between them. The CDR3 is CASSRRTGYNEKLFF. As DNA, the CDR3 is TGTGCCAGCAGCAGACGCACAGGGTATAATGAAAAACTGTTTTTT.

The rearrangement uses TRBV6-2 or TRBV6-3 and TRBJ2-1; 8 positions agree with TRBD2. Germline loops: CDR1 MNHEY, CDR2 SVGEGT. The V gene end was trimmed by 4 bases and the J gene end by 4 bases; junction bases not matched to a gene: 6. This CDR3 spans 15 amino acids. CDR3 bases: TGTGCCAGCAGTTCCAGCGGGGGCCCATACAATGAGCAGTTCTTC. Its protein is CASSSSGGPYNEQFF.

J is TRBJ2-2 and V is TRBV7-9, with TRBD2 matching over 8 bases. Losses at the gene ends were 1 base for V and 7 bases for J; bases not matched to a gene: 5. The CDR3 consists of 15 residues. Germline V gene lookup returns CDR1 SEHNR and CDR2 FQNEAQ (reference sequence). In DNA form, the CDR3 reads TGTGCCAGCAGCTTAGGGAGCGGGGGCTTCGGGGAGCTGTTTTTT. Amino acids: CASSLGSGGFGELFF.